The 12 T cell receptor beta chains in this list originate from one sample, sequenced in a study of STAT5B mutations in CD4+ large granular lymphocyte leukemia (dated by TCRdb to between 2022 and 2023). The library was made by the immunoSEQ multiplex PCR assay. Drawn from immuneACCESS, this table holds only the in-frame rearrangements with V and J called that TCRdb kept. Clones are partly lost; checked studies trace under half to an unresolved V gene and leave the rest unexplained. This sample comprises 22,000 or so clones, roughly 87% of them detected only once. 8.6% of the sample lies in the top ten. Sequencing input: CD4+ T cells from blood buffy coats. Source of these receptors: a human donor in good health.

The chain carries TRBV28 and TRBJ1-6, with D perhaps TRBD1 (6 bases). The CDR3 totals 16 residues. Per the germline V gene, CDR1 is MDHEN and CDR2 is SYDVKM. V dropped 3 bases and J dropped 8 bases, with 17 bases sitting between them. CDR3 sequence (DNA): TGTGCCAGCAGTTTTGGTGTCCGGGGGGCTTATTCACCCCTCCACTTT. It yields the protein CASSFGVRGAYSPLHF.

This rearrangement joins TRBV19 to TRBJ1-5, with D perhaps TRBD1 (5 bases). CDR1 LNHDA and CDR2 SQIVND come from the germline V gene (reference sequence). Trimming took 4 bases from V and 7 from J, leaving 11 bases between them. The CDR3 has 13 amino acids. CDR3 nucleotides: TGTGCCAGTAGTAGTCTGGGGACGCAGCCCCAGCATTTT. Translated: CASSSLGTQPQHF.

V usage is TRBV4-3 and J usage is TRBJ2-6, with D uncertain. The CDR3 runs 15 residues. Germline V CDR1 and CDR2: LGHNA, YSLEER. Deletions cut 3 bases from V and 1 base from J, with 7 bases between. CDR3 sequence reads: CASSQTTSGANVLTF. DNA for the CDR3: TGCGCCAGCAGCCAGACAACTTCTGGGGCCAACGTCCTGACTTTC.

This chain links TRBV19 with TRBJ2-7, with D hard to call. There are 14 residues in the CDR3. The germline CDR1 and CDR2 sequences are LNHDA and SQIVND (reference sequence). V lost 4 bases and J lost 1, with 11 bases in between. The CDR3 sequence: CASSNRAKSYEQYF. The CDR3 DNA reads TGTGCCAGTAGTAATAGGGCCAAGTCCTACGAGCAGTACTTC.

This clone was seen more than once but under ten times. The DNA for the CDR3 is TGTGCCACCAGCAGAGATTCGATGACCCAGTACTTC. Amino acids: CATSRDSMTQYF. The chain uses TRBV15 and TRBJ2-5; D is uncertain. There are 12 residues in the CDR3. Per germline, CDR1 LNHNV and CDR2 YYDKDF (reference sequence). The germline V and J ends were trimmed by 0 bases and 7 bases, with 6 bases remaining between them.

CDR3 DNA sequence: TGCGCCAGCAGCCACGACAGGGGGATCGGGGAAAAACTGTTTTTT. Its protein product is CASSHDRGIGEKLFF. J is TRBJ1-4 and V is TRBV4-1, with 9 bases lining up with TRBD1. V shed 3 bases and J 8 bases; nucleotides not matched to a gene: 7. This CDR3 is built from 15 residues. Germline lookup yields CDR1 MGHRA and CDR2 YSYEKL.

The chain employs TRBV7-2 and TRBJ2-7, with 8 nucleotides matching TRBD1. CDR3 length: 15 amino acids. Germline CDR1 reads SGHTA; CDR2 reads FQGNSA. Trimming removed 6 bases from V and 5 bases from J; junction bases left unmatched: 12. As DNA, the CDR3 is TGTGCCAGCAGTTACGCGGCGGACAGGGCTGACGAGCAGTACTTC. Residues: CASSYAADRADEQYF.

The chain carries TRBV6-6 and TRBJ1-4; maybe TRBD1 (5 bases). There are 15 residues in the CDR3. CDR1 MNHNY and CDR2 SVGAGI come from the germline V gene (reference sequence). V shed 5 bases and J shed 8 bases, with 18 bases lying between them. The CDR3 DNA reads as TGTGCCAGCAGTCCCGGGGGGATCGTTCAGGAAAAACTGTTTTTT. Translation: CASSPGGIVQEKLFF.

The V call is TRBV7-8, the J call TRBJ2-5, with D perhaps TRBD2 (6 bases). The CDR3 is made up of 13 amino acids. Germline assignment: CDR1 SGHVS and CDR2 FQNEAQ. V was trimmed by 5 bases and J by 4 bases, leaving 11 bases between them. This CDR3 is CASSDGGGETQYF. The CDR3 DNA reads as TGTGCCAGCAGCGACGGGGGAGGAGAGACCCAGTACTTC.

This chain links TRBV28 with TRBJ2-2, with D unresolved. The germline gives CDR1 MDHEN, CDR2 SYDVKM. The V gene lost 6 bases and the J gene lost 7 bases, with 9 bases spanning the gap. CDR3 length equals 12 residues. The CDR3 region is CASSLRGGELFF. DNA for the CDR3: TGTGCCAGCAGCCTGAGAGGCGGGGAGCTGTTTTTT.

The V call is TRBV6-5, the J call TRBJ2-1; no reliable D call. Germline-derived CDR1 and CDR2 are MNHEY and SVGAGI. The V and J ends lost 6 bases and 6 bases respectively, with 15 bases between them. This CDR3 spans 14 amino acids. The CDR3 here is CASSKTRTANEQFF. The CDR3 coding sequence is TGTGCCAGCAGCAAGACAAGGACGGCCAATGAGCAGTTCTTC.

The chain has TRBV27 and TRBJ1-2; a possible D gene is TRBD1 (5 bases). The CDR3 totals 14 residues. V dropped 4 bases and J dropped 3 bases, with 12 bases sitting between them. Germline assignment: CDR1 MNHEY and CDR2 SMNVEV (reference sequence). The CDR3 protein is CASSYRGSYYGYTF. The CDR3 region has the DNA TGTGCCAGCAGTTATAGGGGTAGTTACTATGGCTACACCTTC.